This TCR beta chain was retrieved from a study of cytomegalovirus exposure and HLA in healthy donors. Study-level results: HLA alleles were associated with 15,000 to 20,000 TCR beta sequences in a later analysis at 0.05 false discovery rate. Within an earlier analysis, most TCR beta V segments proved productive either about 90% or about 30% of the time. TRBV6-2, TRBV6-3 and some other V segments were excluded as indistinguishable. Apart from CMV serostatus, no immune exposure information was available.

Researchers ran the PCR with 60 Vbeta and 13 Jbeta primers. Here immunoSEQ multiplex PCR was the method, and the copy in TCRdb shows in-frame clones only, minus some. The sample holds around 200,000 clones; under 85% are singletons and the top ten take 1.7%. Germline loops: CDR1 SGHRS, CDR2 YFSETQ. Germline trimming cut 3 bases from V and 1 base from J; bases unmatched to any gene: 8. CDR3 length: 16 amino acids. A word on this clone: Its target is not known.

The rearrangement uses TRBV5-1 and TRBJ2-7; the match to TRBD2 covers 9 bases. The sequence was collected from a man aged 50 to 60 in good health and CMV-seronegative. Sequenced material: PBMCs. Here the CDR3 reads CASSSGTSGWSYEQYF. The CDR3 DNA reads TGCGCCAGCAGCTCCGGAACTAGCGGGTGGTCCTACGAGCAGTACTTC.